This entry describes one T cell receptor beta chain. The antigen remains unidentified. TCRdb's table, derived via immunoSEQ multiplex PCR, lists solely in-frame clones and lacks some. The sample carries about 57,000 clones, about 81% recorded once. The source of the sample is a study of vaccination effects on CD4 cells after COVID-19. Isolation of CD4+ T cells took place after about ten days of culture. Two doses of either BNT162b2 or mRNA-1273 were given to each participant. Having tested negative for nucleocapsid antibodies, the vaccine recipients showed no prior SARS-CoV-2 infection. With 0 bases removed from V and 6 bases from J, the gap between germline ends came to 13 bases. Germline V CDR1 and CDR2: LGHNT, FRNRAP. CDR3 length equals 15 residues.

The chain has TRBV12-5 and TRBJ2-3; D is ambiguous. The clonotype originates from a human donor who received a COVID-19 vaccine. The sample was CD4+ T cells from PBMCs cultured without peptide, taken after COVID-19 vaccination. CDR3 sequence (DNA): TGTGCTAGTGGTTTGGTGGTCAGGTCTCTTGATACGCAGTATTTT. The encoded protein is CASGLVVRSLDTQYF.